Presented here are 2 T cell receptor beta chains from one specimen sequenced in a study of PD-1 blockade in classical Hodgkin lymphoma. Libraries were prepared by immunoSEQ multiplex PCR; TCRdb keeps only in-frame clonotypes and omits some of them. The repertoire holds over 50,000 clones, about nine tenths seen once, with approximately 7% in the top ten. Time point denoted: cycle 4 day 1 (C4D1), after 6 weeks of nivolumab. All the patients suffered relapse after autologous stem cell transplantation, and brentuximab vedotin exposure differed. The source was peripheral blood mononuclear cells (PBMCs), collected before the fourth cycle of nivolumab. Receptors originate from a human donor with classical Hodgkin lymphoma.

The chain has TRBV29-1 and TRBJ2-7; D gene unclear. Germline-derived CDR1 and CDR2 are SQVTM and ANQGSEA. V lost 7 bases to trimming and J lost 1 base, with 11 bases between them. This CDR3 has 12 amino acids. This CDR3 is CSAVTASYEQYF. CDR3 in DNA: TGCAGCGCTGTGACGGCATCCTACGAGCAGTACTTC.

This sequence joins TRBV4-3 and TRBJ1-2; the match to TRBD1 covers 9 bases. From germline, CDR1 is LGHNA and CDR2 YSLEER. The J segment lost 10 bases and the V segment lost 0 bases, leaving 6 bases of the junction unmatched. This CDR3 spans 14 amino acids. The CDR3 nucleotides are TGCGCCAGCAGCCAAGAGCTATGGACAGGGGACTACACCTTC. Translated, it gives CASSQELWTGDYTF.